This T cell receptor beta chain was found in a study of blood T cell repertoires in COVID-19. The CDR3 totals 11 residues. With 3 bases removed from V and 3 bases from J, the gap between germline ends came to 5 bases. Germline V gene lookup returns CDR1 DFQATT and CDR2 SNEGSKA (reference sequence). TCRdb's table, derived via immunoSEQ multiplex PCR, lists solely in-frame clones and lacks some. Here the sample spans over 110,000 clones, around 80% being singletons. The chain carries TRBV20-1 and TRBJ1-1; no firm D call. The source of this sequence is a man aged 55 to 69 with active or convalescent COVID-19. Sequencing was done on a sample of peripheral blood. The CDR3 is CSARAHTEAFF. For the CDR3, the DNA is TGCAGTGCTAGGGCCCACACTGAAGCTTTCTTT.